This T cell receptor (beta chain) was documented in a study of beta chain features in type 1 diabetes. General study findings and limits: cDNA-based reads could over-represent cells with high TCR expression. All four CD4+ subsets of Type 1 diabetes patients contained TCRB CDR3s that were moderately but significantly shorter.

The sample holds a few counts of this clone. What it binds is unknown. Between the trimmed V and J ends, which lost 4 bases and 2 bases, there was a span of 11 bases. This CDR3 region has 14 residues. In germline, CDR1 is SGHTA, CDR2 FQGNSA. One heparinised blood draw averaging roughly 100 mL was given by each donor. Since all of the isolated RNA was reverse transcribed, expressed TCRB transcripts were what got sequenced. Each sample of naive, central memory or regulatory T cells had, on average, about 3.57 million reads. Clones were read by immunoSEQ multiplex PCR, and TCRdb kept only the in-frame ones, dropping some. Among under 150,000 clones listed, approximately 15% were seen once.

The V and J genes are TRBV7-2 and TRBJ2-5; no clear D gene. The TCR was taken from a young man with type 1 diabetes. The material sequenced was central memory CD4+ T cells from blood. In DNA, the CDR3 is TGTGCCAGCAGCTATAGCCCGTTACAAGAGACCCAGTACTTC. It is translated as CASSYSPLQETQYF. The whole variable domain, remainder taken from reference TRBV7-2 and TRBJ2-5, is GAGVSQSPSNKVTEKGKDVELRCDPISGHTALYWYRQSLGQGLEFLIYFQGNSAPDKSGLPSDRFSAERTGGSVSTLTIQRTQQEDSAVYLCASSYSPLQETQYFGPGTRLLVL.